This T cell receptor (beta chain) is from a study of blood T cells in healthy people across ages. Study overall: About one barcoded beta molecule per two T cells was the capture yield of template switching.

Using a J-beta primer mix together with a sample-barcoded 5' primer, a second PCR was run for roughly 7 to 12 cycles. With 12 random nucleotides, a template-switch adaptor tagged each individual cDNA molecule. Each single sample gave us at least 2.5 million CDR3-containing paired-end reads. TCRdb re-called the 5' RACE reads with MiXCR, one entry per CDR3 protein. The repertoire has roughly 2 million distinct CDR3 sequences, just under 50% of them found once; the top ten carry approximately 2.1%. With 3 bases removed from V and 0 bases from J, the gap between germline ends came to 13 bases. Germline CDR1 reads LGHNA; CDR2 reads YSLEER. CDR3 length: 16 residues.

The TCR comes from a woman aged 40 to 50 in good health. This chain joins TRBV4-3 and TRBJ2-3; D is uncertain. Material for sequencing was blood. CDR3 DNA: TGCGCCAGCAGCCAGTTAGGGTTCCCAAGCACAGATACGCAGTATTTT. This translates into CASSQLGFPSTDTQYF.